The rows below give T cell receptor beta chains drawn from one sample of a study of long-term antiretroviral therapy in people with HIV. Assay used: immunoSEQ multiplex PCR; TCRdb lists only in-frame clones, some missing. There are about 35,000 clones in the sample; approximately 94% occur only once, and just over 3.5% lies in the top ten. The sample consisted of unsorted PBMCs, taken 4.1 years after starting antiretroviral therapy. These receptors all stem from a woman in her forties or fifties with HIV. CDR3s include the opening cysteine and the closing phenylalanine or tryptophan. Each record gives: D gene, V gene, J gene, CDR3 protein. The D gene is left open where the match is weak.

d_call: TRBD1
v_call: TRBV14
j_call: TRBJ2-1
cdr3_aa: CASSQATGGSYNEQFF

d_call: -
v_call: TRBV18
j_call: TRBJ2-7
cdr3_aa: CASSPGFAIYEQYF

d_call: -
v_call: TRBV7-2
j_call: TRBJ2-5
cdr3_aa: CASSLARVGETQYF

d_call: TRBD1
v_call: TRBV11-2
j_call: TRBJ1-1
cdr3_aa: CASSFPGQGHTEAFF

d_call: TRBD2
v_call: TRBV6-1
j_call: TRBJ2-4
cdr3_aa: CASRVPGAGGNIQYF

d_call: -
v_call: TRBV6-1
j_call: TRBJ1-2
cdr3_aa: CASSEPGAFYGYTF

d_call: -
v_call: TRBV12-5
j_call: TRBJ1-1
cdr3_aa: CASGLDSGPRQAFF

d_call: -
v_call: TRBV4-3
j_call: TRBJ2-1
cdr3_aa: CASSQGGPDSYNEQFF

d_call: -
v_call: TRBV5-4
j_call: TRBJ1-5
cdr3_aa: CASSQQGISNQPQHF

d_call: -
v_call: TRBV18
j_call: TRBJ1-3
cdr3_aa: CASSPTQGSSSGNTIYF

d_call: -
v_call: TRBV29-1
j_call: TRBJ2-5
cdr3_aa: CSVDTPGQYF

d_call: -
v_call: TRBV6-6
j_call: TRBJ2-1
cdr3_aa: CTSRPIRDSPSFF

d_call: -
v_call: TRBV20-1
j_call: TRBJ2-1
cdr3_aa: CSAWTGTSLIF

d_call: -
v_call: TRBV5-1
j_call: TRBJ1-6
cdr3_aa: CASSLAGRDNSPLHF

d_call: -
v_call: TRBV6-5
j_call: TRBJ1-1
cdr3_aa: CASRPRTGNTEAFF

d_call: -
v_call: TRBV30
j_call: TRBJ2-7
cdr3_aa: CAWSLSGSFSYEQYF

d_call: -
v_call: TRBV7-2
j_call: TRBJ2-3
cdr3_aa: CASSSTPRKVAGQYF

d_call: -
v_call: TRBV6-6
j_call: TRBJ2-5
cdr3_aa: CASSYSNKQETQYF

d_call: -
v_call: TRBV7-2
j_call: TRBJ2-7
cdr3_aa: CASSSTGTPTSKEQYF